This T cell receptor (beta chain) originates from a study of cytomegalovirus exposure and HLA in healthy donors. Overall study: Unique TCR beta sequences numbering 117 million came from around 180 million T cells in an earlier analysis. Membership in the Caucasian-associated ancestry cluster was found for about four fifths of around 380 genotyped donors.

Trimming shortened V by 5 bases and J by 0 bases, and 13 bases separated the two germline ends. The CDR3 consists of 15 residues. CDR1 is SEHNR, CDR2 FQNEAQ, per germline (reference sequence). The PCR ran on 60 Vbeta and 13 Jbeta primers. Study processing details: A later analysis tallied approximately 87 million unique TCR beta chains, about 11 million of them shared. TCRdb keeps only in-frame clones here, not all; method: immunoSEQ multiplex PCR. D and trimming were read from the DNA, whereas the V and J calls and clone size are those reported in that table. The data hold tens of thousands of clones, with roughly 67% observed a single time. This clone has just a few counts.

Specimen: PBMCs. V and J are TRBV7-9 and TRBJ1-1, with TRBD1 as a possible D gene (5 bases). The clonotype was recovered from a man in his forties or fifties in good health and CMV-seronegative. The CDR3 sequence: CASSPPQGLNTEAFF. DNA for the CDR3: TGTGCCAGCAGCCCACCCCAGGGTTTGAACACTGAAGCTTTCTTT.